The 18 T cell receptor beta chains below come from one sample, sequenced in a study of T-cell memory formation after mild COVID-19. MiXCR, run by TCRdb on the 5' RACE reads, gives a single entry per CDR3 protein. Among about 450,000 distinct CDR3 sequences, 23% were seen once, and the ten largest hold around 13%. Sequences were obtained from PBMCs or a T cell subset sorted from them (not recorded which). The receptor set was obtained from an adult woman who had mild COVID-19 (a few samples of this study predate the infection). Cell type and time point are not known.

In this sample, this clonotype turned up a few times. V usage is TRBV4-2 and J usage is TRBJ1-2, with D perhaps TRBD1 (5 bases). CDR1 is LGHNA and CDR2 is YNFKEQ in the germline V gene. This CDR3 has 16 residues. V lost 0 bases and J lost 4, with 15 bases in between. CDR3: CASSQDQGGDLYGYTF. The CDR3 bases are TGTGCCAGCAGCCAAGATCAGGGAGGGGACCTCTATGGCTACACCTTC.

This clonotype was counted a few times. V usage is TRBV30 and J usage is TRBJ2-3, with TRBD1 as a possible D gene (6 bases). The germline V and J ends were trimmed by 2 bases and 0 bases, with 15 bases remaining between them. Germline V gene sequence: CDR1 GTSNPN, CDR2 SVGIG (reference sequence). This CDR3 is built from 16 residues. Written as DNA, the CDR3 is TGTGCCTGGAGTTCCGGGGACACCGTAAGCACAGATACGCAGTATTTT. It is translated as CAWSSGDTVSTDTQYF.

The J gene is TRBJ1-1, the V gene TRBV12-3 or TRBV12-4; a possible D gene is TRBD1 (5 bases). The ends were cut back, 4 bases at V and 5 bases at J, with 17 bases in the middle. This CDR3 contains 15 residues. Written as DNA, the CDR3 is TGTGCCAGCAGTTCAGTGGGGACCCTAGGGACTGAAGCTTTCTTT. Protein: CASSSVGTLGTEAFF.

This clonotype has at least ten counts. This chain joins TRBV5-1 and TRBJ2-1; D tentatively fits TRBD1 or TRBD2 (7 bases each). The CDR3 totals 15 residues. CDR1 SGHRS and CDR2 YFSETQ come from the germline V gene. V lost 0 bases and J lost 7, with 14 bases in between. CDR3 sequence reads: CASSLVQGEGNEQFF. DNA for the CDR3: TGCGCCAGCAGCTTGGTTCAGGGGGAGGGGAATGAGCAGTTCTTC.

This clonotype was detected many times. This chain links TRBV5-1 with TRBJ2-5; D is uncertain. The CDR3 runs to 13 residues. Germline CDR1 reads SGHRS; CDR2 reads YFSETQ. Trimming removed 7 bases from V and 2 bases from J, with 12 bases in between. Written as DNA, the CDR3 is TGCGCCAGCGCACCCGACCCACAAGAGACCCAGTACTTC. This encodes CASAPDPQETQYF.

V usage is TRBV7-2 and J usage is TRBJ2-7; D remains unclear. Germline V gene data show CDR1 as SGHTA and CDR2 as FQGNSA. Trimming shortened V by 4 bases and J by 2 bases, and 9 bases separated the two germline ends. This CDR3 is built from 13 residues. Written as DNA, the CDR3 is TGTGCCAGCAGCTATGCTCCTCCCTACGAGCAGTACTTC. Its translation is CASSYAPPYEQYF. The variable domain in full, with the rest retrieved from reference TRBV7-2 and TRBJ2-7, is GAGVSQSPSNKVTEKGKDVELRCDPISGHTALYWYRQSLGQGLEFLIYFQGNSAPDKSGLPSDRFSAERTGGSVSTLTIQRTQQEDSAVYLCASSYAPPYEQYFGPGTRLTVT.

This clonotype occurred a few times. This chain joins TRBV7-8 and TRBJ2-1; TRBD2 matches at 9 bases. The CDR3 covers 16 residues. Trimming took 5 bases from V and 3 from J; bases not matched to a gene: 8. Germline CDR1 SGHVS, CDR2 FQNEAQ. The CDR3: CASSRWVAGVYNEQFF. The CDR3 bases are TGTGCCAGCAGCCGATGGGTAGCGGGGGTCTACAATGAGCAGTTCTTC.

The DNA for the CDR3 is TGCAGTGCCCAGGACCGGGGATACACCGGGGAGCTGTTTTTT. Translating it yields CSAQDRGYTGELFF. The chain is built from TRBV20-1 and TRBJ2-2; possible D gene TRBD2, 5 bases. V was cut by 6 bases and J by 3 bases, with 14 bases left in between. The CDR3 extends over 14 amino acids. Per germline, CDR1 DFQATT and CDR2 SNEGSKA (reference sequence).

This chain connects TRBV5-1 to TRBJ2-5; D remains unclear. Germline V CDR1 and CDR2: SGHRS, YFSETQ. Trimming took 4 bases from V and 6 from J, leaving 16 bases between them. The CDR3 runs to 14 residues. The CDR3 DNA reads TGCGCCAGCAGCCCCCAGGCAAGTTCACAGACCCAGTACTTC. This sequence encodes CASSPQASSQTQYF.

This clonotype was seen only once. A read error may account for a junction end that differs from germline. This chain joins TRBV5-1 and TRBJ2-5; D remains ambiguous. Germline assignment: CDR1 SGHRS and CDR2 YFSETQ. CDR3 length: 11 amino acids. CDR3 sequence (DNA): TGCGCCAGAAGCTTACAAGAGACCCAGTACTTC. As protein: CARSLQETQYF.

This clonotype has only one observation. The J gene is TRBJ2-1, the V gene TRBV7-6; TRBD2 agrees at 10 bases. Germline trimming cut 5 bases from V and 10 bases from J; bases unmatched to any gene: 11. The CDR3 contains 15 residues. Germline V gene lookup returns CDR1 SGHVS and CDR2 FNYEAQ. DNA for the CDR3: TGTGCCAGCAGCCTCGGCAGCGGGGGGGCCGGGGAGCAGTTCTTC. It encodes CASSLGSGGAGEQFF.

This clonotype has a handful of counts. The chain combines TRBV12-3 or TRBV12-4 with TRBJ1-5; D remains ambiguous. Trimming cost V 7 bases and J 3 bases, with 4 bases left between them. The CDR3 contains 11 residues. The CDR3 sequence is CASKINQPQHF. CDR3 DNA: TGTGCCAGCAAAATCAATCAGCCCCAGCATTTT.

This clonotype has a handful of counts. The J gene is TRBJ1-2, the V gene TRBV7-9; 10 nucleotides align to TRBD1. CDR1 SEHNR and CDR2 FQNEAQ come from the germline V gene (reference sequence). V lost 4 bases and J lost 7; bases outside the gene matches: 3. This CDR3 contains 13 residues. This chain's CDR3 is CASSYRQGAGYTF. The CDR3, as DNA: TGTGCCAGCAGCTACCGACAGGGGGCTGGCTACACCTTC.

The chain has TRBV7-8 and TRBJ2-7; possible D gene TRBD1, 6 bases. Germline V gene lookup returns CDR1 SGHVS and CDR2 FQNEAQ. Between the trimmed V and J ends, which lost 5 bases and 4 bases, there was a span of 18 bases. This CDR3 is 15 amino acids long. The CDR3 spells CASSPRGPQGYEQYF. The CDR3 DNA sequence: TGTGCCAGCAGCCCCAGGGGCCCTCAGGGGTACGAGCAGTACTTC.

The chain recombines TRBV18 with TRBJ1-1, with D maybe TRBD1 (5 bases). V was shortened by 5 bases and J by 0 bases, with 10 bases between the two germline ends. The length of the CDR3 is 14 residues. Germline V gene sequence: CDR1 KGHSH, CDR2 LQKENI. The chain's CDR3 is CASSATVMNTEAFF. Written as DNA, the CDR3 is TGTGCCAGCTCAGCGACAGTGATGAACACTGAAGCTTTCTTT.

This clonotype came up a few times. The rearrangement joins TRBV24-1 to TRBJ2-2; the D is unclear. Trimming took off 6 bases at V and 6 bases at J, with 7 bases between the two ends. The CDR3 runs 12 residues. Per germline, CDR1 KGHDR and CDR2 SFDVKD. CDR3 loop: CATSPSSGELFF. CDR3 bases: TGTGCCACCAGTCCATCGTCCGGGGAGCTGTTTTTT.

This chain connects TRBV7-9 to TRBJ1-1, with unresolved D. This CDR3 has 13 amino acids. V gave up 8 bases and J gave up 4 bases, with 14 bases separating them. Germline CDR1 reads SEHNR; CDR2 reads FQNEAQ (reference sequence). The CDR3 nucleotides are TGTGCCAGCTTGGTGGGCATAGGCACTGAAGCTTTCTTT. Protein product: CASLVGIGTEAFF.

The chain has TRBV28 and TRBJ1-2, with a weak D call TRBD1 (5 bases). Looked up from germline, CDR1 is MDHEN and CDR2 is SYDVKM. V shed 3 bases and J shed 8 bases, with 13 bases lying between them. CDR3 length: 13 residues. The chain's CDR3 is CASSLAGTQGYTF. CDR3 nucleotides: TGTGCCAGCAGTTTGGCCGGGACGCAGGGCTACACCTTC.